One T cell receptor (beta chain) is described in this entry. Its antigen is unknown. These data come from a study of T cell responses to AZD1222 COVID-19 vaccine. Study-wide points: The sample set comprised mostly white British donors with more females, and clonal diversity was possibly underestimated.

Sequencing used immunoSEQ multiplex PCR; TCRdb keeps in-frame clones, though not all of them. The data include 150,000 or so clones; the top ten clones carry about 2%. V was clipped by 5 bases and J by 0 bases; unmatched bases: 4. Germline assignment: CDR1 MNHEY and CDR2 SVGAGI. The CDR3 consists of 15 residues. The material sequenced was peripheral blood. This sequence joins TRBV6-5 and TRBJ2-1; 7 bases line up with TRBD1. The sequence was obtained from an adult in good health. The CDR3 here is CASSRQGNSYNEQFF. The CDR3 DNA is TGTGCCAGCAGTCGACAGGGCAACTCCTACAATGAGCAGTTCTTC.